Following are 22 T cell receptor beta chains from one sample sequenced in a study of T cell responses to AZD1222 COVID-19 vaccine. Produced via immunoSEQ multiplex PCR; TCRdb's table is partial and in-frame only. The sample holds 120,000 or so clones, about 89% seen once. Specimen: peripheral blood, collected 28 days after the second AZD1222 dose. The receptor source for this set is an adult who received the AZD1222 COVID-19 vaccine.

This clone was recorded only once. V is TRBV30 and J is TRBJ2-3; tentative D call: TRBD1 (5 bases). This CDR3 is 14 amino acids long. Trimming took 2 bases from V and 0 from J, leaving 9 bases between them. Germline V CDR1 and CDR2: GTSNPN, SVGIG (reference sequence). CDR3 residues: CAWSSGISTDTQYF. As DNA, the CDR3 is TGTGCCTGGAGTTCAGGGATAAGCACAGATACGCAGTATTTT.

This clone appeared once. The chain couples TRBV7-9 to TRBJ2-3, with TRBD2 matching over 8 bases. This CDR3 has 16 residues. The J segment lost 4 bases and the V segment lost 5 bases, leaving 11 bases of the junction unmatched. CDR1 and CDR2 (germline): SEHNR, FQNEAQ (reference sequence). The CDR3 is CASSLLRAGGPDTQYF. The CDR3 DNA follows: TGTGCCAGCAGCCTACTCAGGGCGGGGGGCCCAGATACGCAGTATTTT.

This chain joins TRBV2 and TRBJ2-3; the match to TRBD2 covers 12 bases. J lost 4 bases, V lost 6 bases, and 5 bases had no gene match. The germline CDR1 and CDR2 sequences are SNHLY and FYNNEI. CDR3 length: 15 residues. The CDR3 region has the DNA TGTGCCAGCAGCAGACTAGCGGGAGATTCAGATACGCAGTATTTT. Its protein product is CASSRLAGDSDTQYF.

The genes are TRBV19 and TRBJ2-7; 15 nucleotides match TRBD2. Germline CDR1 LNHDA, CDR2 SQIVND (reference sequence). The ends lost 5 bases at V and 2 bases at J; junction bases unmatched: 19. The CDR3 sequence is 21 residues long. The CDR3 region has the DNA TGTGCCAGTAGTCTCGCTGGGCCGGGACTAGCGGGAGGAAGGTCCCCCTACGAGCAGTACTTC. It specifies CASSLAGPGLAGGRSPYEQYF. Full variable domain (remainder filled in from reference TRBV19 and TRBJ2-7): DGGITQSPKYLFRKEGQNVTLSCEQNLNHDAMYWYRQDPGQGLRLIYYSQIVNDFQKGDIAEGYSVSREKKESFPLTVTSAQKNPTAFYLCASSLAGPGLAGGRSPYEQYFGPGTRLTVT.

CDR3 residues: CASSPGLAAYEQYF. DNA of the CDR3: TGTGCCAGCAGTCCGGGACTAGCGGCATACGAGCAGTACTTC. The chain joins TRBV11-3 to TRBJ2-7, with TRBD2 matching over 11 bases. CDR3 length: 14 amino acids. Germline lookup yields CDR1 SGHNT and CDR2 YENEEA. V was clipped by 6 bases and J by 4 bases; unmatched bases: 5.

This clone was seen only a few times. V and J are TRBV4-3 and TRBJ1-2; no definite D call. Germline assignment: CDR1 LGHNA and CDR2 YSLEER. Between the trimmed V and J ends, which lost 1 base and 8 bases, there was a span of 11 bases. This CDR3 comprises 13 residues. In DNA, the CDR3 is TGCGCCAGCAGCCAAGGACAAACGAAAGGCTACACCTTC. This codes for CASSQGQTKGYTF.

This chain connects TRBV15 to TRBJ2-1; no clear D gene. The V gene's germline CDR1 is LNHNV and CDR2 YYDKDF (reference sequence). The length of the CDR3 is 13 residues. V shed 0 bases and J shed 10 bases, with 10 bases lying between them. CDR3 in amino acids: CATSRDRTGEQFF. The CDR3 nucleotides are TGTGCCACCAGCAGAGATAGGACCGGCGAGCAGTTCTTC.

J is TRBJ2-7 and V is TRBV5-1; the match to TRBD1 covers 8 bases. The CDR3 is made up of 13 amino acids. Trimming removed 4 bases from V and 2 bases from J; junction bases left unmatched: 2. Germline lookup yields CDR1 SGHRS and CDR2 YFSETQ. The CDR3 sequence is CASSGTGAYEQYF. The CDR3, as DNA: TGCGCCAGCAGCGGGACAGGAGCCTACGAGCAGTACTTC.

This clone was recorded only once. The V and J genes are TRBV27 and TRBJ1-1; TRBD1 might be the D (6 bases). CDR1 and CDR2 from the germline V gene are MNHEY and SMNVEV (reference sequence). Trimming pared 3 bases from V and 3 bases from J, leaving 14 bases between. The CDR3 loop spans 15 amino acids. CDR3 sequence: CASSLDRQAYTEAFF. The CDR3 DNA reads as TGTGCCAGCAGTTTGGACCGACAGGCCTACACTGAAGCTTTCTTT.

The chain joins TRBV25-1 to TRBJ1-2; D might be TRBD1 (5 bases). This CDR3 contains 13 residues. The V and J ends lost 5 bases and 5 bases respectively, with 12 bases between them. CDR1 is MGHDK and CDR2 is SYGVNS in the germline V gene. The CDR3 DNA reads TGTGCCAGCAGTTTTGGCGGGGGGTATGGCTACACCTTC. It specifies CASSFGGGYGYTF.

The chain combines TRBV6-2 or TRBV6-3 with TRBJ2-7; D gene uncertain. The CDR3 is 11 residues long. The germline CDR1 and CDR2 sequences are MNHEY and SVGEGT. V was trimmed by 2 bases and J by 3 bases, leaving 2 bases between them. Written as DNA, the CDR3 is TGTGCCAGCAGTTACGTCTACGAGCAGTACTTC. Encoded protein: CASSYVYEQYF.

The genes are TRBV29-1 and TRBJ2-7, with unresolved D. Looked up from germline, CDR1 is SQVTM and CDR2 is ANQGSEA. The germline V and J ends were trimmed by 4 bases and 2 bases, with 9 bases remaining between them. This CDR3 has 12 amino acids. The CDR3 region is CSVGERTYEQYF. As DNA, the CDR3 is TGCAGCGTTGGGGAACGGACCTACGAGCAGTACTTC.

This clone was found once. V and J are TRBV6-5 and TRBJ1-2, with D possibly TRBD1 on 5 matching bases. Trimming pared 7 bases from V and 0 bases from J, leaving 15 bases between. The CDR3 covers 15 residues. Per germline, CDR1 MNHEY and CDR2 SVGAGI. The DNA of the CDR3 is TGTGCCAGCATCTCGGGGCAGGGAGCTAACTATGGCTACACCTTC. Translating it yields CASISGQGANYGYTF.

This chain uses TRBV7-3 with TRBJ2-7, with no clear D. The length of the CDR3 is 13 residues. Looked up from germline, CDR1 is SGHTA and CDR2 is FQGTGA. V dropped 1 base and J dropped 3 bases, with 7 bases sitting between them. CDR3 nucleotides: TGTGCCAGCAGCTTAATCGACCGCTACGAGCAGTACTTC. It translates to CASSLIDRYEQYF. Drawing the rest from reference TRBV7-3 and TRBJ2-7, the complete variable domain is GAGVSQTPSNKVTEKGKYVELRCDPISGHTALYWYRQSLGQGPEFLIYFQGTGAADDSGLPNDRFFAVRPEGSVSTLKIQRTERGDSAVYLCASSLIDRYEQYFGPGTRLTVT.

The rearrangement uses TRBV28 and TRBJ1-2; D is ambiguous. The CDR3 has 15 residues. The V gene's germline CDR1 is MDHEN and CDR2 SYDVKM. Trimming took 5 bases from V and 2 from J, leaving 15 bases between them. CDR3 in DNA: TGTGCCAGCAGTCCGTACGAACACTTAAACTATGGCTACACCTTC. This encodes CASSPYEHLNYGYTF.

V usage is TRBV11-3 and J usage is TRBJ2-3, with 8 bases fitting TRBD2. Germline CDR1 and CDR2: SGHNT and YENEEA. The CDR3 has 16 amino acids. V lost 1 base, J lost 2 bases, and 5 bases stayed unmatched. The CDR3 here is CASSLVISGTTDTQYF. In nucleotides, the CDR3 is TGTGCCAGCAGCTTAGTAATTAGCGGGACCACAGATACGCAGTATTTT.

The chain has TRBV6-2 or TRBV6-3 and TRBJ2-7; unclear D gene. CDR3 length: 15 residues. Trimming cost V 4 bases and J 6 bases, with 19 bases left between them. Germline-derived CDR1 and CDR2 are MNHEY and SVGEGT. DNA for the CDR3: TGTGCCAGCAGTTCCCGTTGGGTCCTTGAAAGCGAGCAGTACTTC. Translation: CASSSRWVLESEQYF.

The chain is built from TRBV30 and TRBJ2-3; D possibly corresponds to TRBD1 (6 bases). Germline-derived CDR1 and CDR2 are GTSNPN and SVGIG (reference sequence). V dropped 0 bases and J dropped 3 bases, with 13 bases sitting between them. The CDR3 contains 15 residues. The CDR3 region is CAWSVLGHLTDTQYF. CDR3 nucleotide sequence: TGTGCCTGGAGTGTATTGGGACACCTTACAGATACGCAGTATTTT.

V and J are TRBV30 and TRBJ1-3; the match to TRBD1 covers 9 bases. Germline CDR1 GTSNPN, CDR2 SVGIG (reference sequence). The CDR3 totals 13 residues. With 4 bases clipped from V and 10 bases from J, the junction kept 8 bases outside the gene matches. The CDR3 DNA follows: TGTGCCTGGATGGACAGGGGTAGTGGAACCATATATTTT. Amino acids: CAWMDRGSGTIYF.

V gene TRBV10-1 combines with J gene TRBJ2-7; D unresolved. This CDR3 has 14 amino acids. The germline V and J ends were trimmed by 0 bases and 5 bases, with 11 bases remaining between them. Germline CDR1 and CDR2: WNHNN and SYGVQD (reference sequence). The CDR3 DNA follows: TGCGCCAGCAGTGAGTCTGCCGGATTCGACGAGCAGTACTTC. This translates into CASSESAGFDEQYF.

The CDR3 loop is CASGLSGGANEQYF. Here the CDR3 DNA reads TGTGCTAGTGGTCTCAGCGGGGGGGCAAACGAGCAGTACTTC. The rearrangement joins TRBV12-5 to TRBJ2-7; TRBD2 agrees at 10 bases. Looked up from germline, CDR1 is LGHNT and CDR2 is FRNRAP. Trimming cost V 5 bases and J 5 bases; bases outside gene matches: 6. The CDR3 runs to 14 residues.

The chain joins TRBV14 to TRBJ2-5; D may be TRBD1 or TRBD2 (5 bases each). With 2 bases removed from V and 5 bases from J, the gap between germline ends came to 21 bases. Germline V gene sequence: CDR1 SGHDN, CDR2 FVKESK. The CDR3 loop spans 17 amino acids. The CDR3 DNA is TGTGCCAGCAGCCAAAACTTCGGATGGGGGTCCTCGGAGACCCAGTACTTC. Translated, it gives CASSQNFGWGSSETQYF.